The T cell receptor (beta chain) described here comes from a study of T cells in Graves' hyperthyroidism and ophthalmopathy. Overall study results and limits: The blood repertoire included most of the expanded thyroid clonotypes above 0.001.

Concerning this clonotype: No antigen is known for it.

Disease lasting under 3 months, a NOSPECS grade of at least 4, and a Clinical Activity Score of at least 3 were features of the ophthalmopathy patients. TCR beta CDR3 regions were amplified from RNA transcripts. When the TCR CDR3 underwent first-round RT-PCR, the HTBI primer set was used. In TCRdb, the multiplex PCR reads were re-called with MiXCR into one record per CDR3 protein. The sample shows some 500,000 distinct CDR3 sequences, roughly a quarter of them seen only once. This CDR3 region has 15 residues. Trimming took 1 base from V and 3 from J, leaving 12 bases between them. The germline V gene encodes CDR1 MNHNS and CDR2 SASEGT.

Sequencing was done on a sample of blood. This sequence originates from a young woman with Graves' ophthalmopathy. The V call is TRBV6-1, the J call TRBJ1-1; no firm D call. The CDR3 loop is CASSEGGGWDTEAFF. The DNA for the CDR3 is TGTGCCAGCAGTGAAGGGGGTGGATGGGACACTGAAGCTTTCTTT.